Presented here are 30 T cell receptor beta chains from one specimen sequenced in a study of siplizumab effects on memory and regulatory T cells. TCRdb's table, derived via immunoSEQ multiplex PCR, lists solely in-frame clones and lacks some. Of 99,000 or so clones in the sample, approximately 93% are singletons; the top ten hold roughly 0.64%. The sample was Tregs sorted from blood. The receptors come from a human donor in good health.

CDR3 DNA sequence: TGTGCCAGCAGAAAGGCAGTTACGAACACCGGGGAGCTGTTTTTT. Residues: CASRKAVTNTGELFF. This chain uses TRBV6-6 with TRBJ2-2; no firm D call. CDR1 and CDR2 from the germline V gene are MNHNY and SVGAGI (reference sequence). V lost 6 bases, J lost 0 bases, and 11 bases lay in between. The CDR3 loop spans 15 amino acids.

This rearrangement joins TRBV5-1 to TRBJ2-3; D gene ambiguous. Germline V lookup: CDR1 SGHRS, CDR2 YFSETQ. V was shortened by 4 bases and J by 5 bases, with 8 bases between the two germline ends. This CDR3 comprises 12 residues. The CDR3 protein is CASSHYRDTQYF. The CDR3 DNA sequence: TGCGCCAGCAGCCATTATAGAGATACGCAGTATTTT.

The rearrangement joins TRBV18 to TRBJ1-1; a possible D gene is TRBD1 (6 bases). This CDR3 has 15 residues. The V and J ends lost 2 bases and 2 bases respectively, with 12 bases between them. Looked up from germline, CDR1 is KGHSH and CDR2 is LQKENI. CDR3 in amino acids: CASSPKDRINTEAFF. In nucleotides, the CDR3 is TGTGCCAGCTCACCAAAAGACAGGATTAACACTGAAGCTTTCTTT.

The table lists this clone with a count of one. V usage is TRBV7-8 and J usage is TRBJ1-2; D not certain. V was pared by 1 base and J by 8 bases, with 11 bases between. From germline, CDR1 is SGHVS and CDR2 FQNEAQ. The CDR3 extends over 13 amino acids. The CDR3 region has the DNA TGTGCCAGCAGCTTAGAAACCTCGATCGGCTACACCTTC. Translation: CASSLETSIGYTF.

The chain is built from TRBV2 and TRBJ2-7, with TRBD1 matching over 7 bases. The germline V gene encodes CDR1 SNHLY and CDR2 FYNNEI. The trim removed 8 bases at V and 0 bases at J, leaving 13 bases unmatched. This CDR3 comprises 16 residues. The CDR3 is CASADPGTASSYEQYF. The CDR3 DNA is TGTGCCAGCGCCGATCCTGGGACAGCGAGCTCCTACGAGCAGTACTTC.

The rearrangement joins TRBV2 to TRBJ1-5; D gene ambiguous. V was pared by 2 bases and J by 0 bases, with 5 bases between. The CDR3 length is 14 residues. Germline assignment: CDR1 SNHLY and CDR2 FYNNEI. The CDR3 bases are TGTGCCAGCAGTGAAACAGTTAGCAATCAGCCCCAGCATTTT. It yields the protein CASSETVSNQPQHF.

The chain uses TRBV5-1 and TRBJ2-3, with 12 nucleotides matching TRBD2. Germline values: CDR1 SGHRS, CDR2 YFSETQ. There are 18 residues in the CDR3. The V segment lost 1 base and the J segment 0 bases; nucleotides outside the gene matches: 6. CDR3 sequence reads: CASSLLAGGQTSTDTQYF. CDR3 bases: TGCGCCAGCAGCTTGCTAGCGGGGGGGCAGACTAGCACAGATACGCAGTATTTT.

The chain is built from TRBV10-3 and TRBJ2-5, with unresolved D. Germline CDR1 reads ENHRY; CDR2 reads SYGVKD. The V gene lost 2 bases and the J gene lost 4 bases, with 5 bases spanning the gap. This CDR3 has 12 amino acids. The CDR3: CAISEPGETQYF. CDR3 DNA sequence: TGTGCCATCAGTGAGCCCGGAGAGACCCAGTACTTC.

This sequence joins TRBV6-5 and TRBJ1-2; D uncertain. The CDR3 length is 15 residues. CDR1 and CDR2 from the germline V gene are MNHEY and SVGAGI. The V and J ends lost 6 bases and 2 bases respectively, with 16 bases between them. The CDR3 sequence: CASRQPKVSNYGYTF. For the CDR3, the DNA is TGTGCCAGCAGACAACCGAAAGTGTCAAACTATGGCTACACCTTC.

The V and J genes are TRBV9 and TRBJ2-3; D call uncertain. Between the trimmed V and J ends, which lost 4 bases and 6 bases, there was a span of 9 bases. This CDR3 is 12 amino acids long. Germline V CDR1 and CDR2: SGDLS, YYNGEE. The CDR3 sequence: CASSLVGDTQYF. The CDR3 DNA follows: TGTGCCAGCAGCCTGGTAGGGGATACGCAGTATTTT.

The rearrangement uses TRBV7-8 and TRBJ1-2; D uncertain. The germline V and J ends were trimmed by 5 bases and 8 bases, with 12 bases remaining between them. Per germline, CDR1 SGHVS and CDR2 FQNEAQ. The CDR3 covers 12 residues. CDR3 in amino acids: CASSRAGKGYTF. The DNA of the CDR3 is TGTGCCAGCAGCCGAGCGGGGAAGGGCTACACCTTC.

The chain combines TRBV19 with TRBJ1-5; no clear D. Germline lookup yields CDR1 LNHDA and CDR2 SQIVND (reference sequence). This CDR3 contains 15 residues. V lost 2 bases, J lost 1 base, and 9 bases lay in between. The CDR3 spells CASSITVLSNQPQHF. CDR3 in DNA: TGTGCCAGTAGTATAACAGTCTTGAGCAATCAGCCCCAGCATTTT.

The J gene is TRBJ2-3, the V gene TRBV9; D possibly corresponds to TRBD2 (6 bases). Germline lookup yields CDR1 SGDLS and CDR2 YYNGEE. Trimming stripped 3 bases from V and 2 bases from J, with 10 bases between. This CDR3 spans 14 amino acids. Here the CDR3 DNA reads TGTGCCAGCAGCGCCGGGACTTACACAGATACGCAGTATTTT. This codes for CASSAGTYTDTQYF.

The chain is built from TRBV19 and TRBJ2-3, with D unclear. V was cut by 5 bases and J by 1 base, with 10 bases left in between. The CDR3 runs to 14 residues. The germline gives CDR1 LNHDA, CDR2 SQIVND (reference sequence). CDR3 residues: CASSVGRGTDTQYF. In DNA, the CDR3 is TGTGCCAGTAGTGTCGGGCGCGGCACAGATACGCAGTATTTT.

The rearrangement uses TRBV9 and TRBJ1-1; no clear D gene. The V gene's germline CDR1 is SGDLS and CDR2 YYNGEE. Trimming left V 0 bases short and J 0 bases short, with 9 bases between. The CDR3 runs to 15 residues. DNA for the CDR3: TGTGCCAGCAGCGTAGCGGCAGGCATGAACACTGAAGCTTTCTTT. The encoded protein is CASSVAAGMNTEAFF.

The rearrangement uses TRBV7-8 and TRBJ2-2; D may be TRBD2 (6 bases). The CDR3 is made up of 15 amino acids. Germline V gives CDR1 SGHVS, CDR2 FQNEAQ. V shed 1 base and J shed 4 bases, with 10 bases lying between them. Here the CDR3 DNA reads TGTGCCAGCAGCTTAGGACTAGATAGCACCGGGGAGCTGTTTTTT. Protein: CASSLGLDSTGELFF.

The genes are TRBV2 and TRBJ1-3; perhaps TRBD1 as D (6 bases). Between the trimmed V and J ends, which lost 5 bases and 4 bases, there was a span of 15 bases. Germline V gene lookup returns CDR1 SNHLY and CDR2 FYNNEI. The CDR3 runs 15 residues. The CDR3 loop reads CASSKGGGPGNTIYF. The CDR3 bases are TGTGCCAGCAGTAAAGGGGGGGGGCCAGGAAACACCATATATTTT.

This chain links TRBV5-5 with TRBJ2-2, with 7 bases lining up with TRBD1. CDR3 length: 13 amino acids. The ends lost 7 bases at V and 5 bases at J; junction bases unmatched: 5. The germline V gene encodes CDR1 SGHKS and CDR2 YYEKEE (reference sequence). CDR3 protein: CASRQGATGELFF. DNA for the CDR3: TGTGCCAGCCGACAGGGCGCTACCGGGGAGCTGTTTTTT.

V usage is TRBV20-1 and J usage is TRBJ2-7; D is possibly TRBD2 (5 bases). The V gene lost 7 bases and the J gene lost 6 bases, with 13 bases spanning the gap. Germline V CDR1 and CDR2: DFQATT, SNEGSKA (reference sequence). CDR3 length equals 11 residues. The CDR3 sequence: CSVQWESEQYF. Written as DNA, the CDR3 is TGCAGTGTTCAATGGGAGAGCGAGCAGTACTTC.

V and J are TRBV6-1 and TRBJ1-2; D might be TRBD1 (5 bases). Germline CDR1 and CDR2: MNHNS and SASEGT. This CDR3 region has 14 residues. V was shortened by 5 bases and J by 4 bases, with 14 bases between the two germline ends. The CDR3 protein is CASSRGGVGYGYTF. The CDR3 bases are TGTGCCAGCAGTCGGGGGGGGGTAGGCTATGGCTACACCTTC.

V usage is TRBV19 and J usage is TRBJ1-1; no clear D. The CDR3 consists of 13 residues. Trimming took 2 bases from V and 1 from J, leaving 5 bases between them. CDR1 is LNHDA, CDR2 SQIVND, per germline (reference sequence). The CDR3 DNA follows: TGTGCCAGTAGTATAAATCAGAACACTGAAGCTTTCTTT. Translation gives CASSINQNTEAFF.

J is TRBJ1-1 and V is TRBV14, with a tentative D call TRBD1 (5 bases). Germline CDR1 reads SGHDN; CDR2 reads FVKESK. CDR3 length equals 13 residues. The germline V and J ends were trimmed by 0 bases and 6 bases, with 8 bases remaining between them. CDR3 bases: TGTGCCAGCAGCCAAGATTTAGGGGCTGAAGCTTTCTTT. Encoded protein: CASSQDLGAEAFF.

The CDR3 sequence is CASSLVQSTSYNEQFF. CDR3 nucleotide sequence: TGTGCCAGCAGCTTAGTACAGTCCACTTCCTACAATGAGCAGTTCTTC. J is TRBJ2-1 and V is TRBV7-9; D is unresolved. V was trimmed by 1 base and J by 1 base, leaving 11 bases between them. The CDR3 loop spans 16 amino acids. The germline CDR1 and CDR2 sequences are SEHNR and FQNEAQ (reference sequence).

Remarks on this clone: This same CDR3 is encoded by further DNA sequences in the sample. The chain carries TRBV9 and TRBJ2-1; 10 bases are shared with TRBD2. This CDR3 is 15 amino acids long. Germline V gives CDR1 SGDLS, CDR2 YYNGEE. V lost 0 bases and J lost 5; bases outside the gene matches: 2. The CDR3 protein is CASSVGLAGDNEQFF. CDR3 coding DNA: TGTGCCAGCAGCGTAGGGCTAGCGGGGGACAATGAGCAGTTCTTC.

The V gene is TRBV5-8, the J gene TRBJ2-3, with D unclear. Trimming left V 4 bases short and J 1 base short, with 19 bases between. The germline V gene has CDR1 SGHTS and CDR2 YDEGEE. The CDR3 is made up of 17 amino acids. This CDR3 is CASSVSPSAYGTDTQYF. CDR3 DNA sequence: TGTGCCAGCAGCGTCAGCCCGTCGGCGTATGGCACAGATACGCAGTATTTT.

This CDR3 reads CASSLFWTTITRNQPQHF. The CDR3, as DNA: TGTGCCAGCAGTTTATTTTGGACAACGATAACTCGCAATCAGCCCCAGCATTTT. The V and J genes are TRBV27 and TRBJ1-5, with D maybe TRBD1 (5 bases). The CDR3 is made up of 18 amino acids. With 1 base removed from V and 2 bases from J, the gap between germline ends came to 18 bases. Germline loops: CDR1 MNHEY, CDR2 SMNVEV (reference sequence).

This clone has a single count. The V gene is TRBV29-1, the J gene TRBJ2-1; D tentatively reads TRBD1 or TRBD2 (6 bases each). The germline CDR1 and CDR2 sequences are SQVTM and ANQGSEA. V lost 0 bases and J 7 bases, leaving 16 bases between the germline ends. The CDR3 is 15 residues long. CDR3 sequence reads: CSVEDPGGTWNEQFF. For the CDR3, the DNA is TGCAGCGTTGAAGATCCCGGGGGCACCTGGAATGAGCAGTTCTTC.

The genes are TRBV4-1 and TRBJ1-1; a weak D match, TRBD1 (6 bases). The CDR3 runs 14 residues. V lost 4 bases, J lost 1 base, and 10 bases lay in between. CDR1 is MGHRA and CDR2 is YSYEKL in the germline V gene. CDR3 in amino acids: CASSLRDTNTEAFF. The CDR3 DNA follows: TGCGCCAGCAGCCTAAGGGACACGAACACTGAAGCTTTCTTT.

The V and J genes are TRBV29-1 and TRBJ2-3; 14 bases fit TRBD2. The CDR3 loop spans 14 amino acids. Germline lookup yields CDR1 SQVTM and CDR2 ANQGSEA. Germline trimming cut 3 bases from V and 6 bases from J; bases unmatched to any gene: 2. CDR3 in amino acids: CSVEGTSGSDTQYF. For the CDR3, the DNA is TGCAGCGTTGAGGGGACTAGCGGGAGTGATACGCAGTATTTT.

J is TRBJ2-7 and V is TRBV11-2; 10 positions agree with TRBD2. V shed 6 bases, J shed 4 bases, and the junction held 12 bases outside the gene matches. Germline V gene lookup returns CDR1 SGHAT and CDR2 FQNNGV. The CDR3 is made up of 16 amino acids. The CDR3 DNA follows: TGTGCCAGCAGAACCTTCCAGCGGGGGGGCTTTTACGAGCAGTACTTC. This translates into CASRTFQRGGFYEQYF.